This T cell receptor (beta chain) originates from a study of shared clonotypes between healthy human individuals. Study-wide results and caveats: Clonotypes not shared had lower generation probabilities than those common to all four donors.

Turning to this clone: Its antigen is unknown.

V lost 2 bases, J lost 5 bases, and 7 bases lay in between. The CDR3 totals 13 residues. Per the germline V gene, CDR1 is SGHVS and CDR2 is FNYEAQ. The study ran the assay at deep level. DNA at around 200 ng, 25,000 to 35,000 T cell genomes, went into sorted-subset replicate PCRs. Data came from immunoSEQ multiplex PCR; TCRdb stores just in-frame clones and leaves some out. The repertoire holds around 690,000 clones, with 90% as singletons. The chain joins TRBV7-6 to TRBJ2-1; unclear D gene. The TCR comes from a man aged 18 to 29 in good health. Some clones in this sample may be carry-over from other donors' samples. The sequenced sample was memory CD8+ T cells from PBMCs. Subset reported: CD45RO+ cells pooled with CCR7-negative TemRA cells. The CDR3 coding sequence is TGTGCCAGCAGCTTATCTCAGGACAATGAGCAGTTCTTC. This translates into CASSLSQDNEQFF.